A single sample is the source of the 31 T cell receptor beta chains below, sequenced in a study of cytomegalovirus exposure and HLA in healthy donors. Sequenced by immunoSEQ multiplex PCR; TCRdb stores in-frame clones only, minus some. The repertoire includes around 250,000 clones, roughly 89% of them detected once, and under 0.45% sits in the top ten. The sample comprised PBMCs. The receptor source for this set is a woman aged 18-35 years in good health and CMV-seronegative.

The chain employs TRBV4-2 and TRBJ1-3, with 8 bases matching TRBD1. This CDR3 region has 16 residues. The V and J ends lost 6 bases and 4 bases, in that order; junction bases with no gene match: 11. Germline lookup yields CDR1 LGHNA and CDR2 YNFKEQ. The CDR3 is CASREGTGTGGNTIYF. DNA for the CDR3: TGTGCCAGCAGAGAAGGCACCGGGACAGGCGGAAACACCATATATTTT.

The J gene is TRBJ2-7, the V gene TRBV2, with D unresolved. Germline lookup yields CDR1 SNHLY and CDR2 FYNNEI. The V gene lost 9 bases and the J gene lost 1 base, with 10 bases spanning the gap. The CDR3 extends over 12 amino acids. The CDR3 is CARIGVSYEQYV. The CDR3 DNA is TGTGCCAGGATTGGAGTTTCCTACGAGCAGTACGTC.

V gene TRBV29-1 combines with J gene TRBJ2-5, with a possible D match to TRBD2 (7 bases). The CDR3 sequence is 14 residues long. Germline V gene sequence: CDR1 SQVTM, CDR2 ANQGSEA. Trimming shortened V by 3 bases and J by 5 bases, and 16 bases separated the two germline ends. The CDR3 nucleotides read TGCAGCGTTGATGAGGGGGGGGCAGGGGAGACCCAGTACTTC. This translates into CSVDEGGAGETQYF. Full variable domain (rest looked up from reference TRBV29-1 and TRBJ2-5): SAVISQKPSRDICQRGTSLTIQCQVDSQVTMMFWYRQQPGQSLTLIATANQGSEATYESGFVIDKFPISRPNLTFSTLTVSNMSPEDSSIYLCSVDEGGAGETQYFGPGTRLLVL.

J is TRBJ2-3 and V is TRBV5-1, with D perhaps matching TRBD2 (6 bases). V lost 0 bases, J lost 4 bases, and 12 bases lay in between. The CDR3 is 15 amino acids. Germline V gene data show CDR1 as SGHRS and CDR2 as YFSETQ. The CDR3, as DNA: TGCGCCAGCAGCTTGGGACTAGTGCGGGCAGATACGCAGTATTTT. The encoded protein is CASSLGLVRADTQYF.

The rearrangement links TRBV6-1 to TRBJ2-7; a weak D match, TRBD1 (5 bases). The CDR3 sequence is 14 residues long. The germline V gene encodes CDR1 MNHNS and CDR2 SASEGT. V lost 7 bases and J 3 bases, leaving 16 bases between the germline ends. In nucleotides, the CDR3 is TGTGCCAGCACCCCAGGACACAGCCACTACGAGCAGTACGTC. Translating it yields CASTPGHSHYEQYV.

The chain links TRBV18 to TRBJ1-5; a possible D gene is TRBD1 (5 bases). CDR1 KGHSH and CDR2 LQKENI come from the germline V gene. The CDR3 is 15 residues long. V was pared by 3 bases and J by 5 bases, with 14 bases between. The CDR3 DNA follows: TGTGCCAGCTCACCCCCCGGGGGGACCCATCAGCCCCAGCATTTT. The encoded protein is CASSPPGGTHQPQHF.

With regard to this clone: At one of its ends the junction is not consistent with the germline gene, which may arise from a read error. The rearrangement links TRBV11-2 to TRBJ1-4, with 9 bases fitting TRBD1. This CDR3 contains 15 residues. Germline CDR1 reads SGHAT; CDR2 reads FQNNGV. The CDR3 DNA reads as TGTGCCAGCAGGCAACTACAGGGGGCTAAAGAAAAACTGTTTTTT. Translated, it gives CASRQLQGAKEKLFF.

J is TRBJ2-7 and V is TRBV29-1; 8 nucleotides match TRBD1. The V gene end was trimmed by 4 bases and the J gene end by 3 bases; junction bases not matched to a gene: 5. Germline loops: CDR1 SQVTM, CDR2 ANQGSEA. The CDR3 sequence is 13 residues long. This chain's CDR3 is CSVAGGAGYEQYV. The CDR3 nucleotides read TGCAGCGTTGCAGGGGGCGCCGGCTACGAGCAGTACGTC.

The rearrangement uses TRBV27 and TRBJ1-2; D might be TRBD1 (6 bases). Trimming cost V 4 bases and J 4 bases, with 13 bases left between them. The CDR3 is made up of 14 amino acids. Germline CDR1 reads MNHEY; CDR2 reads SMNVEV (reference sequence). This CDR3 is CASSSIDRSYGYTF. CDR3 sequence (DNA): TGTGCCAGCAGTTCCATCGACAGGTCCTATGGCTACACCTTC.

This chain connects TRBV6-6 to TRBJ1-2; D ambiguous. This CDR3 has 13 amino acids. V lost 5 bases to trimming and J lost 4 bases, with 11 bases between them. Looked up from germline, CDR1 is MNHNY and CDR2 is SVGAGI (reference sequence). The CDR3 sequence: CASSPDISYGYTF. For the CDR3, the DNA is TGTGCCAGCAGTCCCGACATCAGCTATGGCTACACCTTC.

This sequence joins TRBV28 and TRBJ2-7; possibly TRBD1 for D (5 bases). Germline loops: CDR1 MDHEN, CDR2 SYDVKM. The CDR3 is 15 residues long. V was pared by 4 bases and J by 4 bases, with 17 bases between. CDR3 sequence: CASSSPRQSRYEQYF. The CDR3 nucleotides read TGTGCCAGCAGTTCGCCTCGACAGAGTCGATACGAGCAGTACTTC. The full variable domain, in which reference TRBV28 and TRBJ2-7 provide the parts outside the CDR3, is DVKVTQSSRYLVKRTGEKVFLECVQDMDHENMFWYRQDPGLGLRLIYFSYDVKMKEKGDIPEGYSVSREKKERFSLILESASTNQTSMYLCASSSPRQSRYEQYFGPGTRLTVT.

CDR3 loop: CASSVRQGRQGAWETQYF. CDR3 bases: TGTGCCAGCAGTGTACGACAGGGCCGACAGGGGGCATGGGAGACCCAGTACTTC. This chain links TRBV2 with TRBJ2-5; 10 bases fit TRBD1. The CDR3 is made up of 18 amino acids. The junction had 16 bases not matched to a gene; V was cut back by 4 bases and J by 5 bases. Per the germline V gene, CDR1 is SNHLY and CDR2 is FYNNEI. The full variable domain, completed using reference TRBV2 and TRBJ2-5, is EPEVTQTPSHQVTQMGQEVILRCVPISNHLYFYWYRQILGQKVEFLVSFYNNEISEKSEIFDDQFSVERPDGSNFTLKIRSTKLEDSAMYFCASSVRQGRQGAWETQYFGPGTRLLVL.

The rearrangement joins TRBV6-6 to TRBJ2-1, with 7 bases matching TRBD1. CDR1 is MNHNY, CDR2 SVGAGI, per germline (reference sequence). This CDR3 has 13 amino acids. After removal of 7 bases from V and 8 bases from J, the junction contained 8 bases not matched to a gene. The CDR3 loop is CASTNRQGHEQFF. CDR3 bases: TGTGCCAGCACAAACAGACAGGGACATGAGCAGTTCTTC.

This chain connects TRBV2 to TRBJ1-5; TRBD1 might be the D (5 bases). This CDR3 is 13 amino acids long. Germline CDR1 SNHLY, CDR2 FYNNEI. V lost 10 bases and J 4 bases, leaving 14 bases between the germline ends. The CDR3 region has the DNA TGTGCCACCGCGACAGCGCTGAATCAGCCCCAGCATTTT. This codes for CATATALNQPQHF.

V is TRBV5-3 and J is TRBJ2-7; TRBD1 or TRBD2 may be the D gene (6 bases each). TRBV5-3 is annotated as an ORF whose role is uncertain. Trimming took 3 bases from V and 9 from J, leaving 13 bases between them. The CDR3 totals 12 residues. The CDR3 bases are TGTGCCAGAAGCTCGGAACAGGGAGGGCAGTACGTC. It encodes CARSSEQGGQYV.

The chain recombines TRBV30 with TRBJ2-3, with 8 bases identical to TRBD2. V lost 2 bases to trimming and J lost 2 bases; unmatched junction nucleotides: 6. The CDR3 sequence is 15 residues long. Germline values: CDR1 GTSNPN, CDR2 SVGIG (reference sequence). The CDR3 region has the DNA TGTGCCTGGAGTAGGAGCGGGGGTTTCACAGATACGCAGTATTTT. Translated: CAWSRSGGFTDTQYF.

This clone showed up just once. The gene calls are TRBV9 and TRBJ2-7, with 11 nucleotides matching TRBD1. With 3 bases clipped from V and 3 bases from J, the junction kept 2 bases outside the gene matches. This CDR3 is 14 amino acids long. Germline V CDR1 and CDR2: SGDLS, YYNGEE. CDR3 sequence reads: CASSAGQGGYEQYF. The DNA of the CDR3 is TGTGCCAGCAGCGCGGGACAGGGGGGCTACGAGCAGTACTTC.

The CDR3 sequence: CASSGTRNTGELFF. In DNA, the CDR3 is TGTGCCAGTAGCGGGACTAGAAACACCGGGGAGCTGTTTTTT. The rearrangement links TRBV19 to TRBJ2-2; TRBD2 matches 8 bases. The CDR3 has 14 amino acids. The germline CDR1 and CDR2 sequences are LNHDA and SQIVND (reference sequence). V lost 6 bases to trimming and J lost 2 bases; unmatched junction nucleotides: 2.

This chain joins TRBV28 and TRBJ1-6; D gene unclear. V gave up 5 bases and J gave up 10 bases, with 21 bases separating them. CDR1 MDHEN and CDR2 SYDVKM come from the germline V gene. The CDR3 consists of 16 residues. The CDR3 DNA is TGTGCCAGCAGTGCGATATCGGTTATTTTGCCCTCACCCCTCCACTTT. This codes for CASSAISVILPSPLHF.

In this sample, this clone turned up a few times. This chain connects TRBV4-1 to TRBJ1-4, with TRBD1 identical over 9 bases. The germline CDR1 and CDR2 sequences are MGHRA and YSYEKL. This CDR3 spans 17 amino acids. V shed 1 base, J shed 8 bases, and the junction held 11 bases outside the gene matches. The CDR3 DNA reads as TGCGCCAGCAGCCAAGGACCGCCGGGACAGGGAGGGGAAAAACTGTTTTTT. This codes for CASSQGPPGQGGEKLFF.

The chain uses TRBV5-6 and TRBJ2-5; 7 bases align to TRBD1. J lost 1 base, V lost 6 bases, and 6 bases had no gene match. This CDR3 has 14 residues. CDR1 is SGHDT and CDR2 is YYEEEE in the germline V gene. DNA for the CDR3: TGTGCCAGCACCAGGACAGGTCTCCAAGAGACCCAGTACTTC. Residues: CASTRTGLQETQYF.

The chain combines TRBV5-1 with TRBJ2-7; D may be TRBD1 (6 bases). This CDR3 spans 18 amino acids. V was pared by 3 bases and J by 3 bases, with 25 bases between. From germline, CDR1 is SGHRS and CDR2 YFSETQ. DNA of the CDR3: TGCGCCAGCAGCTCCCACCCATTACAGGGACGAAACATCTACGAGCAGTACGTC. Amino acid sequence: CASSSHPLQGRNIYEQYV.

The chain combines TRBV5-1 with TRBJ1-3; TRBD1 might be the D (5 bases). There are 17 residues in the CDR3. V was trimmed by 4 bases and J by 0 bases, leaving 17 bases between them. CDR1 and CDR2 from the germline V gene are SGHRS and YFSETQ. This chain's CDR3 is CASSPGPGLLSGNTIYF. The CDR3 DNA is TGCGCCAGCAGCCCAGGACCGGGACTGCTCTCTGGAAACACCATATATTTT.

The V and J genes are TRBV7-6 and TRBJ1-1, with D possibly TRBD1 on 5 matching bases. The V end was cut by 0 bases, the J end by 2 bases, with 13 bases between. The germline gives CDR1 SGHVS, CDR2 FNYEAQ. The CDR3 covers 16 residues. DNA of the CDR3: TGTGCCAGCAGCTTAGCGCTTGGGAGGGGTAACACTGAAGCTTTCTTT. Translation: CASSLALGRGNTEAFF.

The gene calls are TRBV10-3 and TRBJ2-3, with 8 bases aligning to TRBD2. Trimming took 4 bases from V and 2 from J; bases not matched to a gene: 5. The germline V gene has CDR1 ENHRY and CDR2 SYGVKD. The CDR3 runs 15 residues. The CDR3 DNA reads TGTGCCATCAGTGCGGAGCGGGGGATCACAGATACGCAGTATTTT. Its translation is CAISAERGITDTQYF.

This clone came up a few times. The chain has TRBV30 and TRBJ1-5, with D maybe TRBD1 (5 bases). Trimming took off 3 bases at V and 5 bases at J, with 11 bases between the two ends. In germline, CDR1 is GTSNPN, CDR2 SVGIG (reference sequence). The CDR3 length is 13 residues. The CDR3, as DNA: TGTGCCTGGAGCGAGCAGGGTCATCAGCCCCAGCATTTT. Translation: CAWSEQGHQPQHF.

The chain is built from TRBV28 and TRBJ1-1; D might be TRBD1 (5 bases). This CDR3 comprises 13 residues. The germline V and J ends were trimmed by 5 bases and 6 bases, with 13 bases remaining between them. Per the germline V gene, CDR1 is MDHEN and CDR2 is SYDVKM. CDR3 loop: CASSLRGTPEAFF. Here the CDR3 DNA reads TGTGCCAGCAGTCTCCGGGGGACGCCTGAAGCTTTCTTT.

J is TRBJ1-2 and V is TRBV28, with D perhaps TRBD1 (6 bases). Looked up from germline, CDR1 is MDHEN and CDR2 is SYDVKM. The CDR3 consists of 13 residues. V lost 6 bases to trimming and J lost 2 bases, with 10 bases between them. The CDR3 loop is CASRTTGNYGYTF. In nucleotides, the CDR3 is TGTGCCAGCAGAACTACAGGGAACTATGGCTACACCTTC.

The genes are TRBV18 and TRBJ1-6, with TRBD1 identical over 7 bases. The CDR3 spans 15 residues. In germline, CDR1 is KGHSH, CDR2 LQKENI. After removal of 3 bases from V and 7 bases from J, the junction contained 6 bases not matched to a gene. The CDR3 DNA follows: TGTGCCAGCTCACCCGGACAGGTGCTGAATTCACCCCTCCACTTT. This gives the protein CASSPGQVLNSPLHF.

The chain is built from TRBV6-6 and TRBJ2-2; the match to TRBD2 covers 8 bases. Germline trimming cut 8 bases from V and 5 bases from J; bases unmatched to any gene: 13. The germline CDR1 and CDR2 sequences are MNHNY and SVGAGI (reference sequence). The CDR3 sequence is 16 residues long. CDR3 nucleotides: TGTGCCAGCGACCTTAGCGGGGCCCACGGGACCGGGGAGCTGTTTTTT. Translation: CASDLSGAHGTGELFF.

The V gene is TRBV19, the J gene TRBJ2-1, with 7 bases matching TRBD2. With 2 bases clipped from V and 6 bases from J, the junction kept 7 bases outside the gene matches. Germline values: CDR1 LNHDA, CDR2 SQIVND (reference sequence). The CDR3 has 15 amino acids. CDR3 protein: CASSIKAGTFNEQFF. The CDR3, as DNA: TGTGCCAGTAGTATAAAAGCGGGGACCTTCAATGAGCAGTTCTTC.